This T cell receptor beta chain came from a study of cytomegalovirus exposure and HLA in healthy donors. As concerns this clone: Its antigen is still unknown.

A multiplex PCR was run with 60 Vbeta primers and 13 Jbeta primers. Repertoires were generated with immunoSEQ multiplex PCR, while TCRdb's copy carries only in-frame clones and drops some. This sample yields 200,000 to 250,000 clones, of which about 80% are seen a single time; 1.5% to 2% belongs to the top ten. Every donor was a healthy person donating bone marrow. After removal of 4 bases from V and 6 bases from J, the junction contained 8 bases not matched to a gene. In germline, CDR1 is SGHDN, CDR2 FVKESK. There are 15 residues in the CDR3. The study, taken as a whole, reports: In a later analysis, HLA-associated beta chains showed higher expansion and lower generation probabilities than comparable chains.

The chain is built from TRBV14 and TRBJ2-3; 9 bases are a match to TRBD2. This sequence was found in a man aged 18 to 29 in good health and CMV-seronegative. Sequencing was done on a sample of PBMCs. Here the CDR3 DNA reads TGTGCCAGCAGCCTCGGGACTAGCCCCGTCGATACGCAGTATTTT. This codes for CASSLGTSPVDTQYF.